These T cell receptor beta chains were read from a single sample in a study of vaccination effects on CD4 cells after COVID-19. Method: immunoSEQ multiplex PCR; TCRdb's copy keeps in-frame clones and lacks some. The table shows under 55,000 clones, with 65% to 70% occurring only once. For these receptors, no antigen is known. The material sequenced was CD4+ T cells from PBMCs cultured with a peptide pool, taken before COVID-19 vaccination. The receptors shown here come from a human donor who had a prior SARS-CoV-2 infection. The CDR3 runs from the conserved cysteine through the conserved F or W. A D gene is named only where the DNA matches it firmly. Clone size is not always given. Where it is, it says once, few, many or a class for expanded clones.

cdr3_aa	cdr3_nt	v_call	j_call	d_call	clone_size
CASSILRGAQNF	TGTGCCAGCAGCATATTAAGGGGGGCACAAAACTTC	TRBV7-2	TRBJ2-5	NA	NA
CASSWRQGDYGYTF	TGTGCCAGCAGTTGGCGACAGGGTGACTATGGCTACACCTTC	TRBV6-5	TRBJ1-2	TRBD1	few
CASSSNREISYGYTF	TGTGCCAGCAGCTCAAACAGGGAAATCTCCTATGGCTACACCTTC	TRBV7-2	TRBJ1-2	NA	NA
CASSYHQIYGYTF	TGTGCCAGTAGTTACCATCAAATCTATGGCTACACCTTC	TRBV19	TRBJ1-2	NA	NA
CATVRAVNTEAFF	TGTGCCACCGTCCGAGCCGTGAACACTGAAGCTTTCTTT	TRBV2	TRBJ1-1	NA	few
CAISPSSYNEQFF	TGTGCCATCTCCCCGTCCTCCTACAATGAGCAGTTCTTC	TRBV10-3	TRBJ2-1	NA	NA
CASGLEQGPHEQYF	TGTGCTAGTGGTTTGGAACAGGGTCCCCACGAGCAGTACTTC	TRBV12-5	TRBJ2-7	NA	NA
CASSSPGRGEQFF	TGTGCCAGCAGCTCGCCTGGGAGGGGAGAGCAGTTCTTC	TRBV5-4	TRBJ2-1	TRBD2	NA
CATSEGDRGGEKLFF	TGTGCCACCAGTGAGGGAGACAGGGGAGGTGAAAAACTGTTTTTT	TRBV24-1	TRBJ1-4	TRBD1	NA
CATSRDSLLSGNTIYF	TGTGCCACCAGCAGAGATTCATTGCTCTCTGGAAACACCATATATTTT	TRBV15	TRBJ1-3	NA	NA
CASSAHSLWHHQPQHF	TGTGCCAGCAGCGCCCATTCTCTTTGGCATCATCAGCCCCAGCATTTT	TRBV3-1/TRBV3-2	TRBJ1-5	NA	NA
CASSQVAGVIGEQYF	TGTGCCAGCAGCCAAGTAGCAGGGGTTATTGGCGAGCAGTACTTC	TRBV4-2	TRBJ2-7	NA	few
CASSERLEQYF	TGTGCCAGCAGTGAGCGACTTGAGCAGTACTTC	TRBV2	TRBJ2-7	NA	NA
CASGLRAGYSNQPQHF	TGTGCCAGCGGCTTGAGGGCAGGTTATAGCAATCAGCCCCAGCATTTT	TRBV28	TRBJ1-5	NA	NA
CASSDAGSGGQPQHF	TGTGCCAGCAGCGACGCTGGGAGTGGGGGTCAGCCCCAGCATTTT	TRBV6-5	TRBJ1-5	NA	NA
CASSASGGVYNEQFF	TGCGCCAGCAGTGCTAGCGGGGGGGTCTACAATGAGCAGTTCTTC	TRBV10-2	TRBJ2-1	TRBD2	once
CASSRRGTGQVYGYTF	TGTGCCAGCTCACGCAGGGGAACAGGGCAAGTCTATGGCTACACCTTC	TRBV18	TRBJ1-2	NA	NA
CASSYDTNYGYTF	TGTGCCAGCAGCTACGATACTAACTATGGCTACACCTTC	TRBV5-8	TRBJ1-2	NA	NA
CASSGRDRTGGPQHF	TGTGCCAGCAGCGGGCGGGACAGGACTGGGGGGCCCCAGCATTTT	TRBV7-2	TRBJ1-5	TRBD1	NA
CASSLWAGGSSDEKLFF	TGCGCCAGCAGCTTGTGGGCAGGGGGGTCTTCGGATGAAAAACTGTTTTTT	TRBV5-1	TRBJ1-4	TRBD1	NA
CASSQTTRDYGYTF	TGTGCCAGCAGCCAAACCACGAGGGACTATGGCTACACCTTC	TRBV4-2	TRBJ1-2	NA	NA
CASSALHTGSEQYF	TGTGCCAGCAGCGCGCTACACACAGGGTCCGAGCAGTACTTC	TRBV2	TRBJ2-7	NA	few
CASSEIGLDYNEQFF	TGTGCCAGCAGCGAAATCGGACTGGACTACAATGAGCAGTTCTTC	TRBV9	TRBJ2-1	NA	NA
CASSIDRGGYTF	TGTGCCAGTAGTATAGACAGGGGCGGCTACACCTTC	TRBV19	TRBJ1-2	NA	medium-sized
CASSATATRVNNEQFF	TGTGCCAGCAGCGCCACGGCCACTAGGGTCAACAATGAGCAGTTCTTC	TRBV7-3	TRBJ2-1	NA	NA
CASSPLSGVEQFF	TGTGCCAGCTCACCGTTGAGCGGGGTTGAGCAGTTCTTC	TRBV18	TRBJ2-1	TRBD2	NA
CASSRDWGNEQFF	TGTGCCAGCAGCCGGGACTGGGGAAATGAGCAGTTCTTC	TRBV11-2	TRBJ2-1	NA	NA
CASSSVQSSYNSPLHF	TGTGCCAGCAGCTCGGTCCAGAGCTCCTATAATTCACCCCTCCACTTT	TRBV7-9	TRBJ1-6	NA	once
CASSFQGYQPQHF	TGTGCCAGCAGCTTCCAGGGATATCAGCCCCAGCATTTT	TRBV3-1/TRBV3-2	TRBJ1-5	NA	NA
CASSPGADRTDTQYF	TGTGCCAGCAGCCCGGGGGCAGACCGCACAGATACGCAGTATTTT	TRBV5-6	TRBJ2-3	NA	NA
CASMEASNTEAFF	TGTGCCAGCATGGAGGCCTCGAACACTGAAGCTTTCTTT	TRBV6-5	TRBJ1-1	NA	NA
CASSELPRAEQFF	TGTGCCAGCAGCGAGCTCCCGCGGGCGGAGCAGTTCTTC	TRBV2	TRBJ2-1	NA	NA
CASSFQQETQYF	TGTGCCAGCAGCTTCCAACAAGAGACCCAGTACTTC	TRBV7-2	TRBJ2-5	NA	NA
CASALGDSSYEQYF	TGTGCCAGCGCGCTGGGAGACAGTTCCTACGAGCAGTACTTC	TRBV9	TRBJ2-7	NA	NA
CATRSGLASYEQYF	TGTGCCACCCGTTCGGGTCTGGCCTCCTACGAGCAGTACTTC	TRBV15	TRBJ2-7	NA	NA
CASSSYDWGTYNEQFF	TGTGCCAGCAGCTCCTATGACTGGGGTACCTACAATGAGCAGTTCTTC	TRBV7-2	TRBJ2-1	NA	NA
CASSLSPGGAGYTF	TGCGCCAGCAGCTTGTCACCTGGAGGGGCCGGCTACACCTTC	TRBV5-1	TRBJ1-2	NA	NA
CASSISLDRINEKLFF	NA	TRBV19	TRBJ1-4	NA	NA
CASSQAGSVNQPQHF	TGTGCCAGCAGCCAAGCGGGTAGCGTTAATCAGCCCCAGCATTTT	TRBV4-2	TRBJ1-5	NA	NA
CASSLVQSSYEQYF	TGCGCCAGCAGCTTGGTACAGAGCTCCTACGAGCAGTACTTC	TRBV5-1	TRBJ2-7	NA	few
CASSGGGLLRYGYTF	TGTGCCAGCAGCGGAGGGGGCCTCCTTCGCTATGGCTACACCTTC	TRBV14	TRBJ1-2	TRBD1	NA
CASSESQGAGEKLFF	TGTGCCAGCAGTGAATCTCAGGGGGCAGGTGAAAAACTGTTTTTT	TRBV6-1	TRBJ1-4	TRBD1	few
CASSIGGQGATINEKLFF	TGCGCCAGCAGCATTGGGGGACAGGGGGCAACAATTAATGAAAAACTGTTTTTT	TRBV5-1	TRBJ1-4	TRBD1	NA
CASSLHRGAYEQYF	TGTGCCAGCAGCTTACACAGGGGTGCCTACGAGCAGTACTTC	TRBV7-2	TRBJ2-7	TRBD1	NA
CASSVMRDSPLHF	TGTGCCAGCAGCGTAATGCGGGATTCACCCCTCCACTTT	TRBV9	TRBJ1-6	NA	NA
CASSELGAYEQYF	TGTGCCAGCAGTGAACTGGGGGCCTACGAGCAGTACTTC	TRBV6-1	TRBJ2-7	NA	NA